These T cell receptor beta chains were read from a single sample in a study of T cell clonotyping in hematopoietic cell transplantation. Here immunoSEQ multiplex PCR was the method, and the copy in TCRdb shows in-frame clones only, minus some. Of 35,000 to 50,000 clones listed, 95% are singletons. The sequencing sample was made of peripheral blood mononuclear cells. The receptors come from a man aged 30 to 45 in good health. Some clones in this sample may be carry-over from other donors' samples. The CDR3 runs from the conserved cysteine through the conserved F or W. The D gene is left open where the match is weak. The size of a clone is reported for some rows only, either as once, few or many, or as a class for expanded clones.

clone size: few
J gene: TRBJ1-2
D gene: .
V gene: TRBV4-1
CDR3 DNA: TGCGCCAGCAGCCAGGAGGGAAACTATGGCTACACCTTC
CDR3 protein: CASSQEGNYGYTF

clone size: .
J gene: TRBJ1-5
D gene: .
V gene: TRBV14
CDR3 DNA: TGTGCCAGCAGCGCCTTTTCTACTCGGTTGCATTTT
CDR3 protein: CASSAFSTRLHF

clone size: .
J gene: TRBJ2-2
D gene: .
V gene: TRBV19
CDR3 DNA: TGTGCCAGTAGTATAGACCCCGCAGGGGTCGGGGAGCTGTTTTTT
CDR3 protein: CASSIDPAGVGELFF

clone size: once
J gene: TRBJ2-3
D gene: .
V gene: TRBV25-1
CDR3 DNA: TGTGCCAGCAGTGTCCGCGGGGATTGGGCAGATACGCAGTATTTT
CDR3 protein: CASSVRGDWADTQYF

clone size: .
J gene: TRBJ2-7
D gene: .
V gene: TRBV5-6
CDR3 DNA: TGTGCCAGCAGCTTGGCCGCGGGACGGGACTACGAGCAGTACTTC
CDR3 protein: CASSLAAGRDYEQYF

clone size: .
J gene: TRBJ1-2
D gene: TRBD1
V gene: TRBV27
CDR3 DNA: TGTGCCAGCAGTTTTACCGGGACAGGGGGAAGTGGCTACACCTTC
CDR3 protein: CASSFTGTGGSGYTF

clone size: .
J gene: TRBJ2-2
D gene: .
V gene: TRBV27
CDR3 DNA: TGTGTCACGAAGGGGACAACGAACACCGGGGAGCTGTTTTTT
CDR3 protein: CVTKGTTNTGELFF

clone size: .
J gene: TRBJ1-4
D gene: .
V gene: TRBV2
CDR3 DNA: TGTGCCAGCAGTGAAGGGGACTCGCTTAGTAATGAAAAACTGTTTTTT
CDR3 protein: CASSEGDSLSNEKLFF

clone size: .
J gene: TRBJ1-2
D gene: .
V gene: TRBV4-1
CDR3 DNA: TGCGCCAGTTCAAAGACAGAGTCTAACTATGGCTACACCTTC
CDR3 protein: CASSKTESNYGYTF

clone size: .
J gene: TRBJ2-7
D gene: TRBD2
V gene: TRBV5-1
CDR3 DNA: TGCGCCAGCTCGCCGCAGGGACTAGCGGGAGAAGTTATGTACGAGCAGTACTTC
CDR3 protein: CASSPQGLAGEVMYEQYF

clone size: once
J gene: TRBJ2-3
D gene: .
V gene: TRBV5-1
CDR3 DNA: TGCGCCAGCAGCTTGACTCTCACAGATACGCAGTATTTT
CDR3 protein: CASSLTLTDTQYF

clone size: .
J gene: TRBJ1-2
D gene: .
V gene: TRBV11-3
CDR3 DNA: TGTGCCAGCAGCTTATTCTCGCGGGGATATGGCTACACCTTC
CDR3 protein: CASSLFSRGYGYTF

clone size: .
J gene: TRBJ1-4
D gene: TRBD1
V gene: TRBV30
CDR3 DNA: TGTGCCTGGAGCCCCGGGACAGGGGGCCGAGGTGAAAAACTGTTTTTT
CDR3 protein: CAWSPGTGGRGEKLFF

clone size: .
J gene: TRBJ1-4
D gene: TRBD1
V gene: TRBV5-1
CDR3 DNA: TGCGCCAGCCGCACAGGGGGAACTAATGAAAAACTGTTTTTT
CDR3 protein: CASRTGGTNEKLFF

clone size: .
J gene: TRBJ2-2
D gene: .
V gene: TRBV11-3
CDR3 DNA: TGTGCCAGCAGCGAATCCACGGACAGAAACACCGGGGAGCTGTTTTTT
CDR3 protein: CASSESTDRNTGELFF

clone size: once
J gene: TRBJ1-1
D gene: TRBD1
V gene: TRBV7-9
CDR3 DNA: TGTGCCAGCAGCCCGACAGGGGTGAACACTGAAGCTTTCTTT
CDR3 protein: CASSPTGVNTEAFF

clone size: .
J gene: TRBJ2-3
D gene: TRBD2
V gene: TRBV7-2
CDR3 DNA: TGTGCCAGCAGCTTAGAGCCCCTACTAGCGGAAGGAAACACAGATACGCAGTATTTT
CDR3 protein: CASSLEPLLAEGNTDTQYF

clone size: .
J gene: TRBJ1-1
D gene: .
V gene: TRBV11-2
CDR3 DNA: TGTGCCAGCAGCTTCGGCCCAAACCCCACTGAAGCTTTCTTT
CDR3 protein: CASSFGPNPTEAFF

clone size: .
J gene: TRBJ1-2
D gene: .
V gene: TRBV20-1
CDR3 DNA: TGCAGTGCTAGAGAGGGTGGTGGCTACACCTTC
CDR3 protein: CSAREGGGYTF

clone size: .
J gene: TRBJ1-2
D gene: TRBD1
V gene: TRBV7-2
CDR3 DNA: TGTGCCAGCAGCCCACTTAGTGGACAGGGGGCTGCTGGCTACACCTTC
CDR3 protein: CASSPLSGQGAAGYTF

clone size: .
J gene: TRBJ2-7
D gene: TRBD1
V gene: TRBV6-5
CDR3 DNA: TGTGCCAGCAGTTTGGGACAGGGCTCCTACGAGCAGTACTTC
CDR3 protein: CASSLGQGSYEQYF

clone size: .
J gene: TRBJ2-3
D gene: .
V gene: TRBV4-3
CDR3 DNA: TGCGCCAGCTCCTTGGAGGATACGCAGTATTTT
CDR3 protein: CASSLEDTQYF

clone size: once
J gene: TRBJ2-3
D gene: .
V gene: TRBV6-5
CDR3 DNA: TGTGCCAGCGGTAGCGATAGCACAGATACGCAGTATTTT
CDR3 protein: CASGSDSTDTQYF

clone size: .
J gene: TRBJ2-3
D gene: TRBD1
V gene: TRBV5-1
CDR3 DNA: TGCGCCAGCAGCTGGACGACAGGGAATCCCACAGATACGCAGTATTTT
CDR3 protein: CASSWTTGNPTDTQYF

clone size: .
J gene: TRBJ2-7
D gene: .
V gene: TRBV11-2
CDR3 DNA: TGTGCCAGCAGCTTACCTCGGACGGCCACCTACGAGCAGTACTTC
CDR3 protein: CASSLPRTATYEQYF

clone size: .
J gene: TRBJ2-3
D gene: .
V gene: TRBV2
CDR3 DNA: TGTGCCAGCAGTTGGGGTAGCACAGATACGCAGTATTTT
CDR3 protein: CASSWGSTDTQYF

clone size: .
J gene: TRBJ2-3
D gene: .
V gene: TRBV25-1
CDR3 DNA: TGTGCCAGCACAAGGGGGGGGGACTGGTTAAGCGGAGATACGCAGTATTTT
CDR3 protein: CASTRGGDWLSGDTQYF

clone size: .
J gene: TRBJ2-7
D gene: .
V gene: TRBV11-2
CDR3 DNA: TGTGCCAGCAGCTTTTCGGAGGGGATCTACGAGCAGTACTTC
CDR3 protein: CASSFSEGIYEQYF

clone size: .
J gene: TRBJ1-3
D gene: .
V gene: TRBV9
CDR3 DNA: TGTGCCAGCAGTGGAGGTTGGCTTCTTGATAACACCATATATTTT
CDR3 protein: CASSGGWLLDNTIYF

clone size: .
J gene: TRBJ1-1
D gene: .
V gene: TRBV11-3
CDR3 DNA: TGTGCCAGCAGCTTCAATATTTATGACAGCACCTTGAACACTGAAGCTTTCTTT
CDR3 protein: CASSFNIYDSTLNTEAFF

clone size: once
J gene: TRBJ2-3
D gene: TRBD2
V gene: TRBV5-6
CDR3 DNA: TGTGCCAGCAGCTTGGCCACTAGCGGGAGAACCACAGATACGCAGTATTTT
CDR3 protein: CASSLATSGRTTDTQYF

clone size: .
J gene: TRBJ2-3
D gene: .
V gene: TRBV11-3
CDR3 DNA: TGTGCCAGCAGCCCACCGGGGGCCGCGGCGGATACGCAGTATTTT
CDR3 protein: CASSPPGAAADTQYF

clone size: .
J gene: TRBJ2-5
D gene: .
V gene: TRBV7-9
CDR3 DNA: TGTGCCAGCAGCCGGGGGTATTTGGGGGAGGAGACCCAGTACTTC
CDR3 protein: CASSRGYLGEETQYF

clone size: .
J gene: TRBJ1-4
D gene: .
V gene: TRBV5-6
CDR3 DNA: TGTGCCAGCAGCTTGATAGGGCAGTATGAAAAACTGTTTTTT
CDR3 protein: CASSLIGQYEKLFF

clone size: .
J gene: TRBJ2-1
D gene: TRBD2
V gene: TRBV27
CDR3 DNA: TGTGCCAGCAGTTCCCTCGCGGGAGGGGATGAGCAGTTCTTC
CDR3 protein: CASSSLAGGDEQFF

clone size: .
J gene: TRBJ2-3
D gene: .
V gene: TRBV5-1
CDR3 DNA: TGCGCCAGCAGTAATCGGGCGAGTGGGGATACGCAGTATTTT
CDR3 protein: CASSNRASGDTQYF

clone size: .
J gene: TRBJ1-3
D gene: .
V gene: TRBV9
CDR3 DNA: TGTGCCAGCGGGCGTCAGAGCTCTGGAAACACCATATATTTT
CDR3 protein: CASGRQSSGNTIYF

clone size: .
J gene: TRBJ1-2
D gene: .
V gene: TRBV5-1
CDR3 DNA: TGCGCCAGCAGCTTGATGGAACCGTATGGCTACACCTTC
CDR3 protein: CASSLMEPYGYTF

clone size: .
J gene: TRBJ1-5
D gene: .
V gene: TRBV4-1
CDR3 DNA: TGCGCCAGCAGCCATACTCCAGGGGCTGGCAATCAGCCCCAGCATTTT
CDR3 protein: CASSHTPGAGNQPQHF

clone size: .
J gene: TRBJ1-1
D gene: .
V gene: TRBV5-1
CDR3 DNA: TGCGCCAGCAGCGTTAGGACTGCCACTGCCGAAGCTTTCTTT
CDR3 protein: CASSVRTATAEAFF

clone size: .
J gene: TRBJ2-1
D gene: TRBD2
V gene: TRBV5-1
CDR3 DNA: TGCGCCAGCAGCTTACTAGCGGGGGGCGATAAAGGGCATGAGCAGTTCTTC
CDR3 protein: CASSLLAGGDKGHEQFF

clone size: .
J gene: TRBJ2-3
D gene: .
V gene: TRBV7-6
CDR3 DNA: TGTGCCAGCAGCTTAGGAAGAGGAGATACGCAGTATTTT
CDR3 protein: CASSLGRGDTQYF